This T cell receptor (beta chain) is drawn from a study of cytomegalovirus exposure and HLA in healthy donors. Study-level findings and limits: Donor immune exposure was known only as CMV serostatus. Rates of TCR association differed by HLA locus in a later analysis, with DRB1 highest and HLA-C lowest. Being productive about 90% or about 30% of the time was typical of most TCR beta V segments in an earlier analysis.

Concerning this clone itself: Its target is unknown.

The PCR made use of 60 Vbeta and 13 Jbeta primers. Here immunoSEQ multiplex PCR was the method, and the copy in TCRdb shows in-frame clones only, minus some. The repertoire holds over 100,000 clones, with under 85% as singletons. Germline CDR1 is SEHNR and CDR2 is FQNEAQ (reference sequence). The CDR3 totals 13 residues. Trimming cost V 2 bases and J 5 bases, with 8 bases left between them. The TCR was taken from a man younger than 40 in good health and CMV-seropositive. The rearrangement joins TRBV7-9 to TRBJ2-3; no firm D call. Sequencing was done on a sample of PBMCs. The CDR3 loop is CASSLNSRDTQYF. Here the CDR3 DNA reads TGTGCCAGCAGCTTAAATAGCCGAGATACGCAGTATTTT.